This T cell receptor beta chain emerged from a study of blood T cell repertoires in COVID-19. About the research overall: Both acute and convalescent COVID-19 samples were obtained from the United States, Italy and Spain. From T cells, B-cell-depleted T cells, or PBMCs came the material, which was cDNA or gDNA.

Authors' methods: Cell counts per sample came from amplifying reference gene primers. Sequencing used immunoSEQ multiplex PCR; TCRdb keeps in-frame clones, though not all of them. V, J and clone size are those of that table, while D and trimming were read from the DNA. The sample carries roughly 190,000 clones, 85% to 90% recorded once. V lost 4 bases and J lost 1; bases outside the gene matches: 13. Germline CDR1 LNHDA, CDR2 SQIVND (reference sequence). The CDR3 has 19 amino acids. Only one count was recorded for this clone. V is TRBV19 and J is TRBJ2-6, with TRBD1 matching over 7 bases. Sequenced sample: peripheral blood. This clonotype was obtained from a young man with active or convalescent COVID-19. As DNA, the CDR3 is TGTGCCAGTAGTAACTTCTTCTCGGGACAGCAATCTGGGGCCAACGTCCTGACTTTC. Translating gives CASSNFFSGQQSGANVLTF.